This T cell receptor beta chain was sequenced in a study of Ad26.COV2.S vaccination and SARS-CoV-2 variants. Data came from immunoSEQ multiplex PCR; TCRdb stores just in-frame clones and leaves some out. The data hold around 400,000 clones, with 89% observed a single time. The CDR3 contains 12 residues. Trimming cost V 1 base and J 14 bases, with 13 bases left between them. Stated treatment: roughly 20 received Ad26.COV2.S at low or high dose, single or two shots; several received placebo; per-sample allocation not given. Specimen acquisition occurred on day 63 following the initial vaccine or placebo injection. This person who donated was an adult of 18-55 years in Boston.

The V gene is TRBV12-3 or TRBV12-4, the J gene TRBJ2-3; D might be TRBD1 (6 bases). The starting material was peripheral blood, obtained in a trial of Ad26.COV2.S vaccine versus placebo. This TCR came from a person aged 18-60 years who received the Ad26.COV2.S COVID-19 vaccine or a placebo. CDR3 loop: CASSLGRGSRYF. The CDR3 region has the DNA TGTGCCAGCAGTTTAGGAAGGGGGAGCCGGTATTTT.